This section outlines one T cell receptor (beta chain) sequence together with its context. Antigen: not known. These data come from a study of T cells in localized non-small cell lung cancer. V was clipped by 5 bases and J by 2 bases, with 7 bases between them. The CDR3 loop spans 12 amino acids. Germline values: CDR1 KGHSH, CDR2 LQKENI. Findings and caveats of the study: Appearances in adjacent lung were noted for a median roughly 50 of the top 100 tumor clones. One tumor region alone was sequenced, and heterogeneity therefore remains possible. With higher T cell density in blood came longer overall survival. Highest T cell clonality was seen in uninvolved adjacent lung, surpassing that measured in tumor.

Sequenced by immunoSEQ multiplex PCR; TCRdb stores in-frame clones only, minus some. The sample has more than 20,000 clones; roughly four fifths are singletons. The source was PBMCs, collected before any cancer treatment. This sequence originates from a man aged 40 to 69 with stage II lung adenocarcinoma. This chain uses TRBV18 with TRBJ2-7; D is perhaps TRBD1 or TRBD2 (5 bases each). The CDR3 coding sequence is TGTGCCAGCTCAGGGGACGCCTACGAGCAGTACTTC. Encoded protein: CASSGDAYEQYF. Together with reference TRBV18 and TRBJ2-7, the CDR3 gives the full variable domain: NAGVMQNPRHLVRRRGQEARLRCSPMKGHSHVYWYRQLPEEGLKFMVYLQKENIIDESGMPKERFSAEFPKEGPSILRIQQVVRGDSAAYFCASSGDAYEQYFGPGTRLTVT.